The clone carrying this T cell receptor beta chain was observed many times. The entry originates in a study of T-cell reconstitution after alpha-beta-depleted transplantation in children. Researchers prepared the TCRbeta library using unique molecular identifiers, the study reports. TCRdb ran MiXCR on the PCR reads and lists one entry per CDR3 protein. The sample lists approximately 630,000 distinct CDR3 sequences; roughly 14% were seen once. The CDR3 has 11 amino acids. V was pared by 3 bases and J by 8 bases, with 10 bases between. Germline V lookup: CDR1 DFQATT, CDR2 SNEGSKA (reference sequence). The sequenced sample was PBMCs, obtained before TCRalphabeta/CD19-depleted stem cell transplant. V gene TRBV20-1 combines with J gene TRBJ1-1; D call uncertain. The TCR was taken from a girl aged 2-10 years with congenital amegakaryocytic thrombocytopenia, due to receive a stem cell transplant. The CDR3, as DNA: TGCAGTGCTAGCCTGATCTTCGAAGCTTTCTTT. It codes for CSASLIFEAFF.